This T cell receptor beta chain stems from a study of beta chain features in type 1 diabetes. In the study overall: Examined across all samples were almost 110 million sorted cells.

Every bit of the isolated RNA underwent reverse transcription, so sequencing read expressed TCRB transcripts. Naive, central memory and regulatory T cell samples produced a mean of about 3.5 million reads. The table came from immunoSEQ multiplex PCR; TCRdb's copy has only in-frame clones and leaves some out. The sample includes 250,000 to 300,000 clones, roughly 25% of them seen just once. About this clone itself: Its antigen remains unidentified.

Trimming removed 6 bases at V and 0 bases at J, with 9 bases between. The CDR3 is 15 residues long. Germline CDR1 is MNHEY and CDR2 is SMNVEV (reference sequence). Whole-study findings and limits: Shortening that was moderate but significant affected the TCRB CDR3s of Type 1 diabetes patients in all four CD4+ subsets.

It was via CD45RO/CCR7/CD25/CD127/CD95/CD27 that CD4+ naive, central memory, regulatory and stem cell-like memory cells were sorted. The specimen was naive CD4+ T cells from blood. This chain links TRBV27 with TRBJ2-6; D is undetermined. The source is a woman in her thirties with type 1 diabetes. The CDR3 coding sequence is TGTGCCAGCAGCCCACTGTCCTCTGGGGCCAACGTCCTGACTTTC. As protein: CASSPLSSGANVLTF.